This T cell receptor beta chain was sequenced during a study of T cell clusters in autoimmune cytopenias. TRB amplification used approximately 0.25 ug of peripheral blood genomic DNA. Germline assignment: CDR1 LNHDA and CDR2 SQIVND (reference sequence). This CDR3 is 14 amino acids long. Multiplex touch-down PCR amplified TRB using TRB-A and TRB-B pools in one tube. TCRdb re-called the multiplex PCR reads; one entry per CDR3 protein, DNA not given. The sample yields 9,500 to 15,000 distinct CDR3 sequences, of which the top ten take up approximately 2.9%. In terms of frequency, this clonotype is medium-sized.

The TCR sequence derives from a human donor with an autoimmune cytopenia or autoimmune hepatitis (not recorded which). The sequenced sample consisted of peripheral blood. This chain connects TRBV19 to TRBJ2-1; the TCRdb D gene call, TRBD1, has no DNA to confirm it. This CDR3 is CASSWGTGDNEQFF. Looking up the rest from reference TRBV19 and TRBJ2-1 gives the full variable domain: DGGITQSPKYLFRKEGQNVTLSCEQNLNHDAMYWYRQDPGQGLRLIYYSQIVNDFQKGDIAEGYSVSREKKESFPLTVTSAQKNPTAFYLCASSWGTGDNEQFFGPGTRLTVL.